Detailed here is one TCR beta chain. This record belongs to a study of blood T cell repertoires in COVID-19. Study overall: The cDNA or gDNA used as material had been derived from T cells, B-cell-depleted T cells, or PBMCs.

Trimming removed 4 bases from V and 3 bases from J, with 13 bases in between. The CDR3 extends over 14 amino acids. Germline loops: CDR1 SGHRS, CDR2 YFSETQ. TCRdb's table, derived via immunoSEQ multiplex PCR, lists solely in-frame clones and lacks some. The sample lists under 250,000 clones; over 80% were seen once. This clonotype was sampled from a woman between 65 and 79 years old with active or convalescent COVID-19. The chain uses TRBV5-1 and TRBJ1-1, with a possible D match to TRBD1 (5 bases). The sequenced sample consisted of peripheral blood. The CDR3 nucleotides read TGCGCCAGCAGCCCGGACATCACTTACACTGAAGCTTTCTTT. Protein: CASSPDITYTEAFF.